This TCR beta chain was sequenced in a study of regulatory T cells in long-lasting Graves disease. Study-wide results and limits: The study found persistent patients shared more public clonotypes (roughly 2,500) than new patients (966).

Sample time point: newly diagnosed GD, antithyroid drugs for less than 3 months. The TCR library used RNA extracted from PBMCs. This clonotype was picked up many times. The antigen is unknown. The germline gives CDR1 SGHRS, CDR2 YFSETQ. The germline V and J ends were trimmed by 2 bases and 5 bases, with 13 bases remaining between them. This CDR3 has 14 residues. Arm-PCR with iRepertoire HTBI primers amplified the CDR3 regions for these TCR beta libraries. From the multiplex PCR reads, TCRdb called clonotypes with MiXCR, one entry per CDR3 protein. The repertoire holds about 400,000 distinct CDR3 sequences, with under 20% as singletons. These data were also reused for a study on T cells in Graves' hyperthyroidism and ophthalmopathy. From that paper: A lack of ophthalmopathy progression within 18 months defined stable Graves' hyperthyroidism. Disease duration under 2 months; hyperthyroidism patients were aged 18 to 65. First-round RT-PCR with HTBI primers amplified the TCR CDR3 region.

The source is a woman under 30 with Graves disease. The chain carries TRBV5-1 and TRBJ1-2; D gene ambiguous. The sample consisted of peripheral blood mononuclear cells (PBMCs), taken at new diagnosis, from a patient treated with antithyroid drugs. The CDR3 sequence: CASSFDEMGYGYTF. CDR3 nucleotides: TGCGCCAGCAGCTTTGATGAAATGGGATATGGCTACACCTTC.